Shown below are 16 T cell receptor beta chains from a single sample sequenced in a study of blood T cell repertoires in COVID-19. Sequenced by immunoSEQ multiplex PCR; TCRdb stores in-frame clones only, minus some. The table lists some 210,000 clones, more than 85% of them singletons. The sequencing input was peripheral blood. The receptors were sampled from a man between 60 and 75 years old with COVID-19, enrolled during active disease.

J is TRBJ2-3 and V is TRBV28; the D gene is possibly TRBD1 (6 bases). Trimming cost V 5 bases and J 2 bases, with 20 bases left between them. This CDR3 spans 17 amino acids. CDR1 and CDR2 (germline): MDHEN, SYDVKM. Written as DNA, the CDR3 is TGTGCCAGCAGTCAACAGCCGGGACAAGGGTCCACAGATACGCAGTATTTT. Translating gives CASSQQPGQGSTDTQYF.

The genes are TRBV6-6 and TRBJ2-7; TRBD1 matches at 7 bases. V shed 6 bases and J 2 bases; nucleotides not matched to a gene: 10. Looked up from germline, CDR1 is MNHNY and CDR2 is SVGAGI (reference sequence). This CDR3 region has 15 residues. CDR3: CASSLRAGGPYEQYF. The DNA of the CDR3 is TGTGCCAGCAGCCTCCGGGCAGGGGGACCCTACGAGCAGTACTTC.

The chain uses TRBV2 and TRBJ1-4; D is possibly TRBD1 (5 bases). V lost 0 bases and J 1 base, leaving 6 bases between the germline ends. The CDR3 length is 15 residues. CDR1 is SNHLY and CDR2 is FYNNEI in the germline V gene. For the CDR3, the DNA is TGTGCCAGCAGTGAAGCGGGGGGAACTAATGAAAAACTGTTTTTT. This gives the protein CASSEAGGTNEKLFF.

The chain combines TRBV28 with TRBJ1-6; D perhaps matches TRBD1 (5 bases). Germline V gene sequence: CDR1 MDHEN, CDR2 SYDVKM. The CDR3 sequence is 15 residues long. V lost 5 bases and J lost 6, with 14 bases in between. The CDR3 coding sequence is TGTGCCAGCAGTCCCACGGGGGTAGGTAATTCACCCCTCCACTTT. It codes for CASSPTGVGNSPLHF.

A word on this clone: The same CDR3 is also encoded by other DNA sequences in this sample. The gene calls are TRBV19 and TRBJ2-7, with 9 bases matching TRBD1. With V trimmed by 5 bases and J by 2 bases, 7 bases remained unmatched. Per germline, CDR1 LNHDA and CDR2 SQIVND (reference sequence). The CDR3 runs to 15 residues. CDR3 sequence: CASSPGTGSPYEQYF. The DNA for the CDR3 is TGTGCCAGTAGTCCTGGGACAGGGTCCCCCTACGAGCAGTACTTC.

This clone was counted between two and nine times. V gene TRBV2 combines with J gene TRBJ2-1; D is ambiguous. The ends were cut back, 6 bases at V and 0 bases at J, with 9 bases in the middle. Germline loops: CDR1 SNHLY, CDR2 FYNNEI. This CDR3 has 14 amino acids. CDR3 amino acids: CASRGLSSYNEQFF. The CDR3 nucleotides read TGTGCCAGCAGGGGCCTGAGCTCCTACAATGAGCAGTTCTTC.

This clone was observed a single time. The chain uses TRBV30 and TRBJ1-2; no definite D call. This CDR3 region has 13 residues. The germline V gene has CDR1 GTSNPN and CDR2 SVGIG (reference sequence). The V and J ends lost 4 bases and 4 bases respectively, with 13 bases between them. CDR3 nucleotide sequence: TGTGCCTGGATGTCGGAGACCTTCTATGGCTACACCTTC. Translated: CAWMSETFYGYTF.

This sequence joins TRBV28 and TRBJ1-2, with TRBD1 matching 7 bases. This CDR3 has 11 residues. Trimming at V came to 2 bases and at J to 11 bases, leaving 2 bases not matched to a gene. Looked up from germline, CDR1 is MDHEN and CDR2 is SYDVKM. CDR3 region: CASSLRDRYTF. CDR3 coding DNA: TGTGCCAGCAGTTTAAGGGACAGATACACCTTC.

V gene TRBV7-8 combines with J gene TRBJ2-7, with D perhaps matching TRBD2 (5 bases). Germline loops: CDR1 SGHVS, CDR2 FQNEAQ. V lost 7 bases, J lost 12 bases, and 22 bases lay in between. This CDR3 has 13 residues. The CDR3 DNA sequence: TGTGCCAGCACCCCAAGCGGCACCCGCCGTGCGTACTTC. This codes for CASTPSGTRRAYF.

The chain employs TRBV7-9 and TRBJ2-3; weak D call: TRBD2 (5 bases). V was shortened by 4 bases and J by 6 bases, with 14 bases between the two germline ends. The CDR3 covers 14 residues. Per germline, CDR1 SEHNR and CDR2 FQNEAQ (reference sequence). In DNA form, the CDR3 reads TGTGCCAGCAGCTGGAATACTAGGGCCGATACGCAGTATTTT. As protein: CASSWNTRADTQYF.

The J gene is TRBJ1-5, the V gene TRBV19; D perhaps matches TRBD1 (6 bases). In germline, CDR1 is LNHDA, CDR2 SQIVND (reference sequence). V lost 3 bases to trimming and J lost 7 bases, with 13 bases between them. The CDR3 is 14 amino acids. The CDR3 loop is CASSILRGSQPQHF. In DNA form, the CDR3 reads TGTGCCAGTAGTATTCTGAGGGGGTCGCAGCCCCAGCATTTT.

This chain uses TRBV6-2 or TRBV6-3 with TRBJ2-1; the match to TRBD2 covers 8 bases. The germline CDR1 and CDR2 sequences are MNHEY and SVGEGT. The CDR3 contains 15 residues. V lost 4 bases, J lost 5 bases, and 7 bases stayed unmatched. Here the CDR3 reads CASSLPGLEDNEQFF. The CDR3 DNA reads as TGTGCCAGCAGTTTACCGGGACTAGAAGACAATGAGCAGTTCTTC.

This chain joins TRBV10-3 and TRBJ1-1; 7 bases are a match to TRBD1. The V gene's germline CDR1 is ENHRY and CDR2 SYGVKD. Trimming took 6 bases from V and 1 from J; bases not matched to a gene: 5. This CDR3 has 14 amino acids. CDR3 amino acids: CAIRFTGENTEAFF. In nucleotides, the CDR3 is TGTGCCATCAGGTTTACAGGGGAGAACACTGAAGCTTTCTTT.

The rearrangement joins TRBV7-2 to TRBJ2-2, with 7 bases that match TRBD1. CDR1 is SGHTA, CDR2 FQGNSA, per germline. The CDR3 is made up of 15 amino acids. Trimming removed 4 bases from V and 8 bases from J; junction bases left unmatched: 10. The chain's CDR3 is CASSSSGTGAGELFF. The CDR3 region has the DNA TGTGCCAGCAGCTCAAGCGGAACAGGGGCGGGGGAGCTGTTTTTT.

The CDR3 loop reads CASRDYSKFYEQYF. The CDR3 DNA sequence: TGTGCCAGCAGGGACTATTCCAAATTCTACGAGCAGTACTTC. The chain combines TRBV6-5 with TRBJ2-7; the D gene is possibly TRBD2 (6 bases). The V end was cut by 6 bases, the J end by 3 bases, with 15 bases between. The germline V gene has CDR1 MNHEY and CDR2 SVGAGI. The CDR3 spans 14 residues.

The gene calls are TRBV20-1 and TRBJ2-1; tentatively, D is TRBD1 (5 bases). CDR1 is DFQATT and CDR2 is SNEGSKA in the germline V gene (reference sequence). The CDR3 extends over 13 amino acids. V dropped 5 bases and J dropped 13 bases, with 21 bases sitting between them. DNA of the CDR3: TGCAGTGCTCGTGATGGGGCCCCCCCTCACCAGTTCTTC. Its protein is CSARDGAPPHQFF.